These 26 T cell receptor beta chains share one sample of origin, sequenced in a study of glioma-infiltrating T cells. TCR alpha and beta CDR3 regions were amplified from RNA using iRepertoire nested multiplex PCR. TCRdb fed the multiplex PCR reads into MiXCR, producing one record per CDR3 protein. The sample holds fewer than 55,000 distinct CDR3 sequences, about a fifth seen once. The sequencing sample was made of glioma tissue, nonneoplastic brain tissue, or PBMCs (not recorded which). The source is a human donor with low-grade glioma or glioblastoma, undergoing nonglioma brain surgery, or in good health (not recorded which).

This clonotype came up many times. The rearrangement links TRBV20-1 to TRBJ1-2, with TRBD1 as a possible D gene (6 bases). The CDR3 loop spans 14 amino acids. Germline values: CDR1 DFQATT, CDR2 SNEGSKA (reference sequence). Trimming took 0 bases from V and 8 from J, leaving 16 bases between them. The CDR3 reads CSARESGAGRGYTF. CDR3 sequence (DNA): TGCAGTGCTAGAGAGTCAGGGGCAGGGAGAGGCTACACCTTC.

This clonotype was recorded at least ten times. The chain couples TRBV4-1 to TRBJ2-1; a weak D match, TRBD1 (6 bases). Germline V gene lookup returns CDR1 MGHRA and CDR2 YSYEKL. Trimming stripped 6 bases from V and 6 bases from J, with 12 bases between. The CDR3 length is 13 residues. CDR3 bases: TGCGCCAGCAGTCAACAGGGAGCCAATGAGCAGTTCTTC. Its translation: CASSQQGANEQFF.

This clonotype showed up many times. This chain's CDR3 is CARGTETQYF. As DNA, the CDR3 is TGTGCCAGAGGGACAGAGACCCAGTACTTC. The chain links TRBV2 to TRBJ2-5, with D perhaps being TRBD1 or TRBD2 (5 bases each). From germline, CDR1 is SNHLY and CDR2 FYNNEI. Trimming removed 9 bases at V and 4 bases at J, with 6 bases between. CDR3 size: 10 residues. The complete variable domain, with remaining parts taken from reference TRBV2 and TRBJ2-5, reads EPEVTQTPSHQVTQMGQEVILRCVPISNHLYFYWYRQILGQKVEFLVSFYNNEISEKSEIFDDQFSVERPDGSNFTLKIRSTKLEDSAMYFCARGTETQYFGPGTRLLVL.

The sample holds a few counts of this clonotype. The chain couples TRBV11-2 to TRBJ2-1; 7 positions agree with TRBD1. V was pared by 3 bases and J by 0 bases, with 17 bases of the junction left unmatched. CDR3 length: 20 amino acids. CDR1 and CDR2 (germline): SGHAT, FQNNGV. CDR3 DNA: TGTGCCAGCAGCTTTCGTCGAGACAGGGACCTTAAGAGCTCCTACAATGAGCAGTTCTTC. It encodes CASSFRRDRDLKSSYNEQFF.

A word on this clonotype: The junction departs from the called germline gene at one end, perhaps through a read error. The chain links TRBV24-1 to TRBJ2-3, with 8 bases lining up with TRBD1. The germline gives CDR1 KGHDR, CDR2 SFDVKD. CDR3 size: 13 residues. The DNA of the CDR3 is TGTGCCCCCAGGCAGGGGGCGAGTGGTACGCAGTCTTTT. It encodes CAPRQGASGTQSF.

Points on this clonotype: At one end the junction does not follow the germline gene, possibly because of a read error. The V and J genes are TRBV7-9 and TRBJ2-5; tentative D call: TRBD1 (6 bases). The CDR3 has 17 amino acids. Germline V lookup: CDR1 SEHNR, CDR2 FQNEAQ (reference sequence). CDR3 sequence reads: CTSSLGHQGRTGETQYF. The CDR3, as DNA: TGTACCAGCAGCTTGGGGCATCAGGGGCGTACGGGAGAGACCCAGTACTTC.

With respect to this clonotype: Being one base from a much bigger clone, this may be a read error. V and J are TRBV29-1 and TRBJ2-1; TRBD1 might be the D (5 bases). The germline CDR1 and CDR2 sequences are SQVTM and ANQGSEA. This CDR3 is built from 14 residues. CDR3 residues: CRAQVGPGVDEQFF. For the CDR3, the DNA is TGCAGGGCCCAAGTGGGGCCTGGAGTAGATGAGCAGTTCTTC.

This clonotype was seen a few times. The chain has TRBV4-1 and TRBJ2-7, with D possibly being TRBD1 (6 bases). Germline CDR1 and CDR2: MGHRA and YSYEKL. V was cut by 4 bases and J by 2 bases, with 12 bases left in between. The CDR3 runs 14 residues. In DNA, the CDR3 is TGCGCCAGCAGCCTTAGACAGGCAGCCTACGAGCAGTACTTC. This translates into CASSLRQAAYEQYF.

In this sample, this clonotype turned up a few times. The rearrangement uses TRBV14 and TRBJ2-1; D is unresolved. This CDR3 is 15 amino acids long. The V end lost 0 bases, the J end lost 9 bases, and 15 bases lay between the germline ends. CDR1 and CDR2 from the germline V gene are SGHDN and FVKESK. As DNA, the CDR3 is TGTGCCAGCAGCCAAGATAATGTTGCCCGTGGTGAGCAGTTCTTC. Its protein product is CASSQDNVARGEQFF.

CDR3 nucleotides: TGTGCCACCAGAGAAGGGGTTTACACCATATATTTT. Its protein is CATREGVYTIYF. The V and J genes are TRBV15 and TRBJ1-3; D is possibly TRBD1 (5 bases). Germline V lookup: CDR1 LNHNV, CDR2 YYDKDF (reference sequence). V was clipped by 6 bases and J by 8 bases, with 11 bases between them. The CDR3 totals 12 residues.

This clonotype was seen more than once but under ten times. The V and J genes are TRBV12-3 or TRBV12-4 and TRBJ2-4; TRBD2 matches 7 bases. This CDR3 spans 13 amino acids. With V trimmed by 1 base and J by 7 bases, 1 base remained unmatched. CDR3 amino acids: CASSLGEGNIQYF. The CDR3 region has the DNA TGTGCCAGCAGTTTAGGGGAGGGGAACATTCAGTACTTC.

This clonotype was seen repeatedly, ten times or more. The rearrangement links TRBV28 to TRBJ1-1, with TRBD1 matching 7 bases. After removal of 6 bases from V and 1 base from J, the junction contained 8 bases not matched to a gene. The CDR3 runs 15 residues. Germline CDR1 is MDHEN and CDR2 is SYDVKM. In DNA, the CDR3 is TGTGCCAGCAGCGCTATTGCAGGGGGGAACACTGAAGCTTTCTTT. Translation: CASSAIAGGNTEAFF.

A few counts support this clonotype. This chain connects TRBV12-3 or TRBV12-4 to TRBJ2-1; D is unclear. The V end was cut by 5 bases, the J end by 9 bases, with 11 bases between. The CDR3 is made up of 12 amino acids. CDR3: CASSLLNSEQFF. CDR3 bases: TGTGCCAGCAGTCTCCTAAATAGTGAGCAGTTCTTC.

This clonotype was seen at least ten times. The chain is built from TRBV27 and TRBJ2-7, with TRBD2 matching over 12 bases. The CDR3 loop spans 17 amino acids. Trimming at V came to 0 bases and at J to 7 bases, leaving 10 bases not matched to a gene. From germline, CDR1 is MNHEY and CDR2 SMNVEV (reference sequence). In DNA, the CDR3 is TGTGCCAGCAGTTTATCCCCCCCGACTAGCGGGAGAACTGAGCAGTACTTC. Protein: CASSLSPPTSGRTEQYF.

This clonotype was recorded at least ten times. V gene TRBV14 combines with J gene TRBJ2-1, with D uncertain. Germline lookup yields CDR1 SGHDN and CDR2 FVKESK. V shed 0 bases and J shed 3 bases, with 6 bases lying between them. This CDR3 region has 14 residues. CDR3 in amino acids: CASSQERSYNEQFF. CDR3 bases: TGTGCCAGCAGCCAAGAGCGGAGCTACAATGAGCAGTTCTTC.

As to this clonotype: A much larger clone sits a single nucleotide away, making a read error possible. V is TRBV3-1 and J is TRBJ1-5, with D hard to call. Germline assignment: CDR1 LGHDT and CDR2 YNNKEL (reference sequence). There are 14 residues in the CDR3. The V and J ends lost 0 bases and 10 bases respectively, with 13 bases between them. This CDR3 reads CASSQDANSDPQHF. CDR3 bases: TGTGCCAGCAGCCAAGATGCGAATTCGGATCCCCAGCATTTT.

In its sample, this clonotype was seen many times. The gene calls are TRBV18 and TRBJ2-7, with a weak D call TRBD1 (6 bases). V lost 4 bases and J 2 bases, leaving 9 bases between the germline ends. Germline values: CDR1 KGHSH, CDR2 LQKENI. CDR3 length equals 13 residues. In nucleotides, the CDR3 is TGTGCCAGCTCACTCGGACAGACCTACGAGCAGTACTTC. This gives the protein CASSLGQTYEQYF.

In this sample, this clonotype is medium-sized. The chain recombines TRBV27 with TRBJ2-1, with TRBD2 matching 8 bases. CDR1 and CDR2 (germline): MNHEY, SMNVEV (reference sequence). The CDR3 extends over 14 amino acids. With V trimmed by 4 bases and J by 4 bases, 3 bases remained unmatched. The CDR3 DNA is TGTGCCAGCAGTTCCAGCGGGGGTTACAATGAGCAGTTCTTC. Translation: CASSSSGGYNEQFF.

This clonotype was observed at least ten times. The gene calls are TRBV20-1 and TRBJ2-5, with D maybe TRBD2 (7 bases). Germline V gene sequence: CDR1 DFQATT, CDR2 SNEGSKA (reference sequence). The CDR3 extends over 16 amino acids. With 3 bases removed from V and 2 bases from J, the gap between germline ends came to 19 bases. The CDR3 nucleotides read TGCAGTGCTAGCCTGAGTAGGGGGGGTGTACAAGAGACCCAGTACTTC. Translation gives CSASLSRGGVQETQYF.

Remarks on this clonotype: Possible read error: a much larger clone is one base away. The rearrangement uses TRBV7-9 and TRBJ2-1, with 14 bases identical to TRBD2. Germline lookup yields CDR1 SEHNR and CDR2 FQNEAQ (reference sequence). There are 16 residues in the CDR3. Trimming at V came to 7 bases and at J to 5 bases, leaving 7 bases not matched to a gene. In DNA form, the CDR3 reads TGTGCCAGCATCTTCCCGGGACTAGCGGGGGACAATGAGCAGTTCTTC. This sequence encodes CASIFPGLAGDNEQFF.

Ten or more counts support this clonotype. The chain joins TRBV7-9 to TRBJ1-1, with D possibly TRBD1 on 5 matching bases. Germline V lookup: CDR1 SEHNR, CDR2 FQNEAQ (reference sequence). V was cut by 5 bases and J by 3 bases, with 7 bases left in between. The CDR3 runs to 12 residues. The CDR3 bases are TGTGCCAGCAGCGGGGGGGACACTGAAGCTTTCTTT. As protein: CASSGGDTEAFF.

This clonotype was detected ten times or more. This chain links TRBV28 with TRBJ2-1; no firm D call. The CDR3 length is 11 residues. Trimming removed 6 bases at V and 9 bases at J, with 9 bases between. Germline V lookup: CDR1 MDHEN, CDR2 SYDVKM. Written as DNA, the CDR3 is TGTGCCAGCAGCTCGACGCGTGAGCAGTTCTTC. Its protein is CASSSTREQFF.

The CDR3 DNA follows: TGCGCCAGCAGCCCCTGGGGGGGAACTGAGCAGTTCTTC. Protein product: CASSPWGGTEQFF. V usage is TRBV5-1 and J usage is TRBJ2-1, with 7 bases lining up with TRBD2. CDR1 is SGHRS, CDR2 YFSETQ, per germline. This CDR3 spans 13 amino acids. V lost 4 bases, J lost 9 bases, and 7 bases stayed unmatched. Full variable domain (outside the CDR3, taken from reference TRBV5-1 and TRBJ2-1): KAGVTQTPRYLIKTRGQQVTLSCSPISGHRSVSWYQQTPGQGLQFLFEYFSETQRNKGNFPGRFSGRQFSNSRSEMNVSTLELGDSALYLCASSPWGGTEQFFGPGTRLTVL.

Remarks on this clonotype: Since a much larger clone is just one base distant, this may be a read error. V gene TRBV3-1 combines with J gene TRBJ2-3; TRBD2 agrees at 10 bases. Germline V CDR1 and CDR2: LGHDT, YNNKEL (reference sequence). CDR3 length equals 16 residues. The CDR3 region is CASSDPWSGGAATKYF. For the CDR3, the DNA is TGTGCCAGCAGCGACCCCTGGAGCGGGGGGGCTGCTACGAAGTATTTT.

The table lists this clonotype with many counts. The CDR3, as DNA: TGCAGTGCTAGCCGCCAGGGGCCTAGCTATGGCTACACCTTC. Translation: CSASRQGPSYGYTF. The chain employs TRBV20-1 and TRBJ1-2; perhaps TRBD1 as D (6 bases). Per the germline V gene, CDR1 is DFQATT and CDR2 is SNEGSKA (reference sequence). The ends were cut back, 3 bases at V and 4 bases at J, with 15 bases in the middle. This CDR3 has 14 residues.

This clonotype was observed at least ten times. The chain recombines TRBV28 with TRBJ2-7, with 7 bases lining up with TRBD1. The CDR3 is 12 residues long. V lost 6 bases to trimming and J lost 7 bases; unmatched junction nucleotides: 6. CDR1 is MDHEN, CDR2 SYDVKM, per germline. The DNA for the CDR3 is TGTGCCAGCAGCAAACAGGGGTGGGAGCAGTACTTC. As protein: CASSKQGWEQYF.